This entry is about one T cell receptor beta chain. Its antigen remains unidentified. These data come from a study of T cells expressing NK-cell markers. Study details: Most of the eight sequenced donors tested HCMV-seropositive; one tested seronegative. Study results and limitations: Whether expanded NKG2C-expressing T cell clones recognize HCMV is unknown.

The germline gives CDR1 SGHTA, CDR2 FQGTGA. This CDR3 comprises 14 residues. From the 5' RACE reads, TCRdb lists one entry per CDR3 protein and no DNA. The ten top clones account for approximately 7%, within a sample of roughly 430,000 distinct CDR3 sequences. The origin of this receptor is a woman between 18 and 75 years old in good health. The sequenced sample consisted of blood T cells: a sorted CD56 or NKG2C T cell subset, CD4+ or CD8+ T cells, or bulk PBMC T cells (not recorded which). The rearrangement joins TRBV7-3 to TRBJ2-5; the D gene TCRdb calls, TRBD2, cannot be checked with no DNA. The CDR3 reads CASRPTSGSETQYF.